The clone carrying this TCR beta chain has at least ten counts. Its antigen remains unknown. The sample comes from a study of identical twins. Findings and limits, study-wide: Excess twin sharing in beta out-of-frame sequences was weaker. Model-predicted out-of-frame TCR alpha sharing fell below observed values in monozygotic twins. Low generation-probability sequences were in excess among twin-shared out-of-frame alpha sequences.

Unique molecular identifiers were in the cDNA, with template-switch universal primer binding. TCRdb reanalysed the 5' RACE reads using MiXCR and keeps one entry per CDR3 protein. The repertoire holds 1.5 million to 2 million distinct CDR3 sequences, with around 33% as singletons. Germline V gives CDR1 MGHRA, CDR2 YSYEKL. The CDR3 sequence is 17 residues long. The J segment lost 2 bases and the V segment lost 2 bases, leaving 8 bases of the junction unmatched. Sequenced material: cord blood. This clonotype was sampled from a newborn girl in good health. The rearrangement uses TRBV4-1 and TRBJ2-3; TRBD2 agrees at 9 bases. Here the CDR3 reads CASSQLIAGVPTDTQYF. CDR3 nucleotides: TGCGCCAGCAGCCAATTAATAGCGGGAGTCCCCACAGATACGCAGTATTTT.